This T cell receptor beta chain came from a study of blood T cell repertoires in COVID-19. CDR1 and CDR2 (germline): MRHNA, SNTAGT. This CDR3 spans 12 amino acids. Trimming took 3 bases from V and 7 from J, leaving 8 bases between them. Per the study methods: By means of reference gene primer amplification, nucleated cell counts were estimated. The data were produced by immunoSEQ multiplex PCR, yet TCRdb's version contains in-frame clones alone and is incomplete. The DNA was the basis for D and trimming; V, J and clone size are from that table. The repertoire holds 200,000 to 300,000 clones, with 75% to 90% as singletons. Participants' own reports of clinical history determined their cohort assignment.

Sequenced input: PBMCs or T cells enriched from blood (not recorded which). The chain recombines TRBV6-4 with TRBJ2-3; no clear D gene. The sequence came from a woman between 40 and 55 years old who had been exposed to COVID-19. CDR3 in DNA: TGTGCCAGCAGTGAAAACGGTTATACGCAGTATTTT. Residues: CASSENGYTQYF.